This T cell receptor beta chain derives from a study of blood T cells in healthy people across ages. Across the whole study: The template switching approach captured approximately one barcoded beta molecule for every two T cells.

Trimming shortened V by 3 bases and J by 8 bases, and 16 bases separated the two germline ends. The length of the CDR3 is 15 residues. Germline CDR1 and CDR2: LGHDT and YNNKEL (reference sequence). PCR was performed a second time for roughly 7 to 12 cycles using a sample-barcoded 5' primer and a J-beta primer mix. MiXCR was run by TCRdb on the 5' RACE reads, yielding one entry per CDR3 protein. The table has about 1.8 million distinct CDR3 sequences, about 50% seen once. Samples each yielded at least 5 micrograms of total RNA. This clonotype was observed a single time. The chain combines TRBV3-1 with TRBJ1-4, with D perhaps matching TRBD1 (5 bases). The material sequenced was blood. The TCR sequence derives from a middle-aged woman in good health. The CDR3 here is CASSHHGGGSEKLFF. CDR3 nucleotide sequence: TGTGCCAGCAGCCATCACGGGGGAGGAAGCGAAAAACTGTTTTTT. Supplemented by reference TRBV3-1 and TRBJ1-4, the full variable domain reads DTAVSQTPKYLVTQMGNDKSIKCEQNLGHDTMYWYKQDSKKFLKIMFSYNNKELIINETVPNRFSPKSPDKAHLNLHINSLELGDSAVYFCASSHHGGGSEKLFFGSGTQLSVL.